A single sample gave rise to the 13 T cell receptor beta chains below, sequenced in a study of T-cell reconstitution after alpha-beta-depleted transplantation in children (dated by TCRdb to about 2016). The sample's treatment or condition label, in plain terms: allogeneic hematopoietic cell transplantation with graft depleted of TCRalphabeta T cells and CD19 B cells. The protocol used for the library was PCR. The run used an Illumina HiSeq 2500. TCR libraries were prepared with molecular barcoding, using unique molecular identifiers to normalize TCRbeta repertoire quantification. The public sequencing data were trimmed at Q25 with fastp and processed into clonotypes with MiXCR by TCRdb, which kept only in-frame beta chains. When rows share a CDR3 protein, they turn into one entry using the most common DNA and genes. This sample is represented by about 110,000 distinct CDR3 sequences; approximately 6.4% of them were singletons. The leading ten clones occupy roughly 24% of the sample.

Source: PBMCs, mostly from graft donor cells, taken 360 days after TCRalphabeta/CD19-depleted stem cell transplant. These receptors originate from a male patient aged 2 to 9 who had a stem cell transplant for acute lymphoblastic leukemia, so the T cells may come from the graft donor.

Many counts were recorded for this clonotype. CDR3 DNA sequence: TGTGCCATCGGGGCCTACGAGCAGTACTTC. Translating it yields CAIGAYEQYF. The chain employs TRBV10-3 and TRBJ2-7, with D uncertain. Trimming shortened V by 8 bases and J by 2 bases, and 4 bases separated the two germline ends. The length of the CDR3 is 10 residues. Germline CDR1 is ENHRY and CDR2 is SYGVKD.

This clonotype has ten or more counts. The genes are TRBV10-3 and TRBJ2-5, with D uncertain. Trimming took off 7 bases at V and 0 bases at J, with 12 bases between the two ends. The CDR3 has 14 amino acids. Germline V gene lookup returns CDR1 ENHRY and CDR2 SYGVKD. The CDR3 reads CAITPERYQETQYF. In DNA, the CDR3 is TGTGCCATCACCCCGGAACGGTACCAAGAGACCCAGTACTTC.

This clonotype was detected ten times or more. As DNA, the CDR3 is TGTGCCAGCAGCGGTGGGGACAGAGACTACAATGAGCAGTTCTTC. It specifies CASSGGDRDYNEQFF. The gene calls are TRBV9 and TRBJ2-1; 7 nucleotides line up with TRBD1. The junction had 6 bases not matched to a gene; V was cut back by 3 bases and J by 3 bases. This CDR3 has 15 residues. Germline lookup yields CDR1 SGDLS and CDR2 YYNGEE.

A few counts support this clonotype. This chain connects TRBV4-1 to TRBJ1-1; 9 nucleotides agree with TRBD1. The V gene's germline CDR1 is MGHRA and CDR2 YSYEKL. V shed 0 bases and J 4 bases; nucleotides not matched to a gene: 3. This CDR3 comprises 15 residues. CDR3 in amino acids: CASSQDQDRGTEAFF. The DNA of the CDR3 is TGCGCCAGCAGCCAAGATCAGGACAGGGGCACTGAAGCTTTCTTT.

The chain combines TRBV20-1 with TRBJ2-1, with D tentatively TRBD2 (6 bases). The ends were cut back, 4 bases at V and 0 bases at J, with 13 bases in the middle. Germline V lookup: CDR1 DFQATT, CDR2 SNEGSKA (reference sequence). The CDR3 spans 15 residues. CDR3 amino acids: CSATEGGSSYNEQFF. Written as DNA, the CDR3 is TGCAGTGCTACCGAGGGAGGAAGCTCCTACAATGAGCAGTTCTTC.

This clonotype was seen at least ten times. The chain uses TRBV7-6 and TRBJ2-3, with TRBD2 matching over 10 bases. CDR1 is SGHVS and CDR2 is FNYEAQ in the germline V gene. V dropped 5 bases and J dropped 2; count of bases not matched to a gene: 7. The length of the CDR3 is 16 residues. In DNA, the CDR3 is TGTGCCAGCAGCACCGCTAGCGGGAGAGTCACAGATACGCAGTATTTT. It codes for CASSTASGRVTDTQYF. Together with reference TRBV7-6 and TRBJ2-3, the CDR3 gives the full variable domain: GAGVSQSPRYKVTKRGQDVALRCDPISGHVSLYWYRQALGQGPEFLTYFNYEAQQDKSGLPNDRFSAERPEGSISTLTIQRTEQRDSAMYRCASSTASGRVTDTQYFGPGTRLTVL.

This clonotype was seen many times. The CDR3, as DNA: TGTGCCAGCAGTTCGGGGGGGATGGGCAATGAGCAGTTCTTC. Its protein is CASSSGGMGNEQFF. The chain carries TRBV12-3 or TRBV12-4 and TRBJ2-1; TRBD2 matches 8 bases. The CDR3 totals 14 residues. Unmatched junction bases numbered 5, after V lost 4 bases and J lost 6 bases.

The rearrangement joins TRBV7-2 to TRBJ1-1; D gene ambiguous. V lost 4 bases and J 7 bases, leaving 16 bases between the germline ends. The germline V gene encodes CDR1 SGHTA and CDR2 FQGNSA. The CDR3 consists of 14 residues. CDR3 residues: CASSYWTGPGEAFF. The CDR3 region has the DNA TGTGCCAGCAGCTACTGGACGGGTCCAGGTGAAGCTTTCTTT.

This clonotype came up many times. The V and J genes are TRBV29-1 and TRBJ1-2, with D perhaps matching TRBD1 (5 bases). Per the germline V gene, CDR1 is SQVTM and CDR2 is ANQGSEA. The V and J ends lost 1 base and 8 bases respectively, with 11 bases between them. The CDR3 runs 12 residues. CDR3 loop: CSVEGGLGGYTF. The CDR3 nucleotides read TGCAGCGTTGAAGGGGGCCTGGGCGGCTACACCTTC.

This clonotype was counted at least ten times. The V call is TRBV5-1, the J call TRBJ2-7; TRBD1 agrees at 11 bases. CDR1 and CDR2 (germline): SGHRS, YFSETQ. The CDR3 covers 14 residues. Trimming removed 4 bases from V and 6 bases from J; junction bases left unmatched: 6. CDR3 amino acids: CASSRPGQGGEQYF. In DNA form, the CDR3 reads TGCGCCAGCAGCCGTCCGGGACAGGGGGGCGAGCAGTACTTC.

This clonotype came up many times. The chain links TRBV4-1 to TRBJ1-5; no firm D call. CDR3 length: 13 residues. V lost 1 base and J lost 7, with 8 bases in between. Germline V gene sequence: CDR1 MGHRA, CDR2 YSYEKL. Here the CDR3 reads CASSQGGGQPQHF. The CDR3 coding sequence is TGCGCCAGCAGCCAAGGGGGAGGACAGCCCCAGCATTTT.

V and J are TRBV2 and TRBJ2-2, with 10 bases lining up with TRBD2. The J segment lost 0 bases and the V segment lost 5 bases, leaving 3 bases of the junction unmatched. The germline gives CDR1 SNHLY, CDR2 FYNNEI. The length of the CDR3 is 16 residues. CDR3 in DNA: TGTGCCAGCAGTAGCACTAGCGGGGCGAACACCGGGGAGCTGTTTTTT. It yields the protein CASSSTSGANTGELFF.

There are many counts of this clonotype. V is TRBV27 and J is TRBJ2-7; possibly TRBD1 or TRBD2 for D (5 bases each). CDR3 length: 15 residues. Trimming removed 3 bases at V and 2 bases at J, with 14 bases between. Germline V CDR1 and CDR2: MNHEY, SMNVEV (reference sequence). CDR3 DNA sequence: TGTGCCAGCAGTTTCTCGGGACGCCAGCCCTACGAGCAGTACTTC. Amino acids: CASSFSGRQPYEQYF.